These T cell receptor beta chains were read from a single sample in a study of blood T cell repertoires in COVID-19. TCRdb keeps only in-frame clones here, not all; method: immunoSEQ multiplex PCR. The sample has about 75,000 clones, roughly nine tenths seen once. Sequencing input: peripheral blood. The receptors derive from a human donor in a cohort sampled during active COVID-19. Each CDR3 is given with its conserved first and last residue. A D gene is named only where the DNA matches it firmly. Size tells how often a clone was seen (once, few, many) or the class of an expanded clone, and some rows leave it out.

cdr3_nt | cdr3_aa | v_call | clone_size | j_call | d_call | cdr3_length
TGTGCCAGCAGCCAAGACAGGAGCTCCTACAATGAGCAGTTCTTC | CASSQDRSSYNEQFF | TRBV9 | NA | TRBJ2-1 | NA | 15
TGTGCCAGCAGCCCCCCCGGGACTAGCGGATCCTACGAGCAGTACTTC | CASSPPGTSGSYEQYF | TRBV5-4 | NA | TRBJ2-7 | TRBD2 | 16
TGTGCCAGCAGCCCCCAAGGTAGCGGAGTTTCCTACGAGCAGTACTTC | CASSPQGSGVSYEQYF | TRBV7-8 | NA | TRBJ2-7 | NA | 16
TGCGCCAGCAGCCCACTGACAGGGGGCTCCTACGAGCAGTACTTC | CASSPLTGGSYEQYF | TRBV5-1 | NA | TRBJ2-7 | TRBD1 | 15
TGCGCCAGCAGCTTGGAGGTAGGGGTTGAGACCCAGTACTTC | CASSLEVGVETQYF | TRBV5-1 | NA | TRBJ2-5 | NA | 14
TGTGCCAGCAGCGCGACAGGGAAGGGAACCTACGAGCAGTACTTC | CASSATGKGTYEQYF | TRBV7-7 | NA | TRBJ2-7 | TRBD1 | 15
TGTGCCAGTAGCGAGGGACAGTACTACGAGCAGTACTTC | CASSEGQYYEQYF | TRBV19 | NA | TRBJ2-7 | TRBD1 | 13
TGCGCCAGCAGCCAAGATTTACAGAGGGCCCCTAGAGGCGAGCAGTACTTC | CASSQDLQRAPRGEQYF | TRBV4-3 | NA | TRBJ2-7 | NA | 17
TGTGCCAGTAGTGTGACAGGCCTTAACTCTGGGGCCAACGTCCTGACTTTC | CASSVTGLNSGANVLTF | TRBV19 | NA | TRBJ2-6 | NA | 17
TGCGCCAGCAGTGAGTCGGGTGGGCAGGGGAGATCCTACGAGCAGTACTTC | CASSESGGQGRSYEQYF | TRBV10-1 | NA | TRBJ2-7 | NA | 17
TGTGCCAGCTCACCAAAAGCGGGTCGGGAGGGAGGCACAGATACGCAGTATTTT | CASSPKAGREGGTDTQYF | TRBV18 | once | TRBJ2-3 | TRBD2 | 18
TGTGCCAGCAGCTTGGGGGACATATCCTACGAGCAGTACTTC | CASSLGDISYEQYF | TRBV7-2 | NA | TRBJ2-7 | NA | 14
TGTGCCAGCAGCGGACTAGCGGGAGAAGTCGGAGAGACCCAGTACTTC | CASSGLAGEVGETQYF | TRBV6-2/TRBV6-3 | NA | TRBJ2-5 | TRBD2 | 16
TGCGCCAGCAGCGCGACTAGCGGGAAGGATACGCAGTATTTT | CASSATSGKDTQYF | TRBV5-1 | NA | TRBJ2-3 | TRBD2 | 14
TGTGCCAGCAGCTCCTGGACAGGGGGCGCCCAGACCCAGTACTTC | CASSSWTGGAQTQYF | TRBV7-2 | NA | TRBJ2-5 | TRBD1 | 15
TGTGCCAGCAGCCAACCGACAGGGGGTAAGGAGACCCAGTACTTC | CASSQPTGGKETQYF | TRBV3-1/TRBV3-2 | NA | TRBJ2-5 | TRBD1 | 15
TGTGCCAGCTCAACCCGACAGGGGAGCAATGAGCAGTTCTTC | CASSTRQGSNEQFF | TRBV18 | once | TRBJ2-1 | TRBD1 | 14
TGTGCCAGCAGTCCAGGGGGCGGATATGGCTACACCTTC | CASSPGGGYGYTF | TRBV6-5 | NA | TRBJ1-2 | TRBD1 | 13
TGTGCCAGCAGCTCCCCGGGACAGTTAGGCTACACCTTC | CASSSPGQLGYTF | TRBV11-2 | NA | TRBJ1-2 | TRBD1 | 13
TGTGCCAGCAGCCAAGCGGGAGGGGGCTACGAGCAGTACTTC | CASSQAGGGYEQYF | TRBV5-4 | NA | TRBJ2-7 | TRBD2 | 14
TGTGCCAGTAGTATGCGGGACAGGGGATTCAATCAGCCCCAGCATTTT | CASSMRDRGFNQPQHF | TRBV19 | once | TRBJ1-5 | TRBD1 | 16
TGTGCCAGCAGCCCCGACAGGGGATGGTATGGCTACACCTTC | CASSPDRGWYGYTF | TRBV6-2/TRBV6-3 | NA | TRBJ1-2 | TRBD1 | 14
TGTGCCAGCTCCGGGACAGGGGGCTTCGAGCAGTACTTC | CASSGTGGFEQYF | TRBV6-5 | NA | TRBJ2-7 | TRBD1 | 13
TGCAGCGTTGAACCTGGGAGTTACTACAATGAGCAGTTCTTC | CSVEPGSYYNEQFF | TRBV29-1 | NA | TRBJ2-1 | NA | 14
TGCGCCAGCAGTGAAACGAGGGACTCCGCTAGCACAGATACGCAGTATTTT | CASSETRDSASTDTQYF | TRBV10-2 | NA | TRBJ2-3 | NA | 17
TGTGCCAGCAGCCAAGAGAGCTACTCCTACAATGAGCAGTTCTTC | CASSQESYSYNEQFF | TRBV3-1/TRBV3-2 | once | TRBJ2-1 | NA | 15
TGTGCCAGCAGGCCCGGGACTTTCTACGAGCAGTACTTC | CASRPGTFYEQYF | TRBV6-5 | NA | TRBJ2-7 | NA | 13
TGTGCCAGCAGCAAGGGCTCGGGGGGGGAGACCCAGTACTTC | CASSKGSGGETQYF | TRBV9 | once | TRBJ2-5 | TRBD2 | 14
TGTGCCAGCAGCCGCGGCGGGGAGGCGTCGTACTTC | CASSRGGEASYF | TRBV11-2 | NA | TRBJ2-7 | NA | 12
TGCGCCAGCAGCCGAGAACAGGGGTTAGACTATGGCTACACCTTC | CASSREQGLDYGYTF | TRBV4-1 | NA | TRBJ1-2 | TRBD1 | 15
TGCAGCGCTCGGGGCAGGGGGCTCGAGGGCTACACCTTC | CSARGRGLEGYTF | TRBV29-1 | NA | TRBJ1-2 | TRBD1 | 13
TGTGCCAGCAGCTCATTTCAGACTCGTACGCAAGAGACCCAGTACTTC | CASSSFQTRTQETQYF | TRBV7-2 | NA | TRBJ2-5 | NA | 16
TGTGCCAGCAGCTCCGGGACAGGGGTCAACGAGCAGTACTTC | CASSSGTGVNEQYF | TRBV7-9 | NA | TRBJ2-7 | TRBD1 | 14
TGCGCCAGCAGCCCCTCCGGGGCCTACGAGCAGTACTTC | CASSPSGAYEQYF | TRBV4-1 | NA | TRBJ2-7 | NA | 13
TGTGCCAGCAGCTTGGGCTCTGGCTCTGGAAACACCATATATTTT | CASSLGSGSGNTIYF | TRBV7-9 | NA | TRBJ1-3 | NA | 15
TGTGCCAGCAGCTTGGAGTCTAGCGGGAGGGTTACAGATACGCAGTATTTT | CASSLESSGRVTDTQYF | TRBV5-5 | NA | TRBJ2-3 | TRBD2 | 17
TGTGCCAGCAGCTCAGACGGGAGCAATCAGCCCCAGCATTTT | CASSSDGSNQPQHF | TRBV7-9 | NA | TRBJ1-5 | NA | 14
TGTGCCAGCAGTCCCGACAGGGTCGGCTACACCTTC | CASSPDRVGYTF | TRBV12-3/TRBV12-4 | NA | TRBJ1-2 | TRBD1 | 12
TGTGCCAGTAGTATCTCGCGGGGGACCTCCTACAATGAGCAGTTCTTC | CASSISRGTSYNEQFF | TRBV19 | NA | TRBJ2-1 | TRBD2 | 16
TGTGCCACCAGTTCGGGGGGGACCGGGGAGCTGTTTTTT | CATSSGGTGELFF | TRBV24-1 | NA | TRBJ2-2 | TRBD2 | 13
TGTGCCAGCAGTTTCGCAGATTTTCCACTAGCTAGCACAGATACGCAGTATTTT | CASSFADFPLASTDTQYF | TRBV27 | once | TRBJ2-3 | NA | 18
TGCAGCCTAAAACAGGGGGCTACGGCCACTGAAGCTTTCTTT | CSLKQGATATEAFF | TRBV29-1 | NA | TRBJ1-1 | TRBD1 | 14
TGTGCCAGCAGCTTTGGTGGGACAGGGAATTCACCCCTCCACTTT | CASSFGGTGNSPLHF | TRBV7-2 | NA | TRBJ1-6 | TRBD1 | 15
TGTGCCAGCTCACCCTCACTATCCGGGGGGCACACAGATACGCAGTATTTT | CASSPSLSGGHTDTQYF | TRBV18 | NA | TRBJ2-3 | NA | 17
TGTGCCAGCAGTTACTCTGGCCCCCAGATCGCAGATACGCAGTATTTT | CASSYSGPQIADTQYF | TRBV6-5 | NA | TRBJ2-3 | NA | 16
TGTGCCAGCAGCGTAGGGTCGGGGGACTATGGCTACACCTTC | CASSVGSGDYGYTF | TRBV9 | once | TRBJ1-2 | NA | 14
TGCGCCAGCAGCCACCCCGGGTGGATGAACACTGAAGCTTTCTTT | CASSHPGWMNTEAFF | TRBV4-1 | NA | TRBJ1-1 | NA | 15
TGTGCCAGCAGCTTAGATCTGGGGGCCGGAAACATTCAGTACTTC | CASSLDLGAGNIQYF | TRBV7-9 | NA | TRBJ2-4 | NA | 15
TGTGCCAGCAGTTCGACAGGGGACCCCTACGAGCAGTACTTC | CASSSTGDPYEQYF | TRBV6-5 | NA | TRBJ2-7 | TRBD1 | 14
TGTGCCAGCAGCCAGCCAGGGAACACCGGGGAGCTGTTTTTT | CASSQPGNTGELFF | TRBV6-2/TRBV6-3 | NA | TRBJ2-2 | NA | 14
TGTGCCAGCAGCTTTTTGCAGGGGAACTACAATGAGCAGTTCTTC | CASSFLQGNYNEQFF | TRBV13 | NA | TRBJ2-1 | NA | 15
TGTGCCAGCAGCGTGGGGGCCGGTTCTGGAAACACCATATATTTT | CASSVGAGSGNTIYF | TRBV9 | NA | TRBJ1-3 | NA | 15
TGTGCCAGCAGCTTGCCAGGTGTATACGAGCAGTACTTC | CASSLPGVYEQYF | TRBV5-4 | NA | TRBJ2-7 | NA | 13
TGTGCCAGCAGCTTGGGACAGGGTATTGGCGAGCAGTACTTC | CASSLGQGIGEQYF | TRBV5-5 | NA | TRBJ2-7 | TRBD1 | 14
TGTGCCAGCAGTCCGTCCGGGACAGGAAATGAAAAACTGTTTTTT | CASSPSGTGNEKLFF | TRBV28 | NA | TRBJ1-4 | TRBD1 | 15
TGTGCCAGCTGGGGCCAATGGGGCACTGAAGCTTTCTTT | CASWGQWGTEAFF | TRBV2 | NA | TRBJ1-1 | NA | 13
TGTGCCAGCAGCCCGGGACAGGGTTTGGAGACCCAGTACTTC | CASSPGQGLETQYF | TRBV7-3 | NA | TRBJ2-5 | TRBD1 | 14
TGTGCCACCAGCGCCTACGAGGGGCCCCAGCATTTT | CATSAYEGPQHF | TRBV24-1 | NA | TRBJ1-5 | NA | 12
TGTGCCAGCAGTTACTTCGGGGGGAATGAAAAACTGTTTTTT | CASSYFGGNEKLFF | TRBV6-6 | NA | TRBJ1-4 | NA | 14
TGCAGCGTTGCGGACAGGGTGTATGGCTACACCTTC | CSVADRVYGYTF | TRBV29-1 | NA | TRBJ1-2 | TRBD1 | 12